Each of the 29 T cell receptor beta chains below was sequenced from the same sample in a study of cytomegalovirus exposure and HLA in healthy donors. Researchers ran the PCR with 60 Vbeta and 13 Jbeta primers. Sequencing used immunoSEQ multiplex PCR; TCRdb keeps in-frame clones, though not all of them. The table records approximately 90,000 clones, roughly 76% of them present only once. The sequencing sample was made of PBMCs. The receptors here all came from a male donor in good health and CMV-seronegative.

This clone was seen a handful of times. The chain has TRBV4-3 and TRBJ1-1, with no clear D. This CDR3 has 15 residues. With 0 bases removed from V and 0 bases from J, the gap between germline ends came to 8 bases. CDR1 and CDR2 from the germline V gene are LGHNA and YSLEER. CDR3 protein: CASSQDISLNTEAFF. Written as DNA, the CDR3 is TGCGCCAGCAGCCAAGATATCTCCCTGAACACTGAAGCTTTCTTT.

This sequence joins TRBV10-3 and TRBJ1-1; D may be TRBD1 (6 bases). The CDR3 covers 16 residues. V lost 0 bases, J lost 0 bases, and 11 bases lay in between. The germline V gene has CDR1 ENHRY and CDR2 SYGVKD. The CDR3 loop reads CAISESRYRVNTEAFF. The CDR3 nucleotides read TGTGCCATCAGTGAGTCCAGGTACAGGGTGAACACTGAAGCTTTCTTT.

A single count supports this clone. The chain couples TRBV5-5 to TRBJ1-4; possibly TRBD1 for D (6 bases). The CDR3 consists of 16 residues. V was trimmed by 4 bases and J by 0 bases, leaving 13 bases between them. Germline CDR1 is SGHKS and CDR2 is YYEKEE (reference sequence). CDR3 amino acids: CASSRNGQTTNEKLFF. The DNA for the CDR3 is TGTGCCAGCAGCCGCAACGGACAGACAACTAATGAAAAACTGTTTTTT.

The rearrangement links TRBV28 to TRBJ1-1; TRBD1 aligns across 9 bases. This CDR3 has 14 residues. V lost 4 bases to trimming and J lost 2 bases; unmatched junction nucleotides: 2. The germline CDR1 and CDR2 sequences are MDHEN and SYDVKM. The CDR3 bases are TGTGCCAGCAGTTCGACAGGGGGAAACACTGAAGCTTTCTTT. This translates into CASSSTGGNTEAFF.

The chain employs TRBV28 and TRBJ1-1; 12 bases agree with TRBD1. From germline, CDR1 is MDHEN and CDR2 SYDVKM. The CDR3 length is 16 residues. J lost 5 bases, V lost 6 bases, and 10 bases had no gene match. CDR3 nucleotide sequence: TGTGCCAGCAGATCCGGGACAGGGGGCGATTCGACTGAAGCTTTCTTT. It is translated as CASRSGTGGDSTEAFF.

The V and J genes are TRBV4-1 and TRBJ2-7; 11 positions agree with TRBD2. Germline values: CDR1 MGHRA, CDR2 YSYEKL. The trim removed 0 bases at V and 6 bases at J, leaving 13 bases unmatched. This CDR3 is 18 amino acids long. Here the CDR3 reads CASSQEGSSGRSLREQYF. Here the CDR3 DNA reads TGCGCCAGCAGCCAAGAAGGGTCTAGCGGGAGGAGCTTGCGCGAGCAGTACTTC.

This clone was detected once. The V call is TRBV19, the J call TRBJ2-3, with 9 bases that match TRBD1. Germline V CDR1 and CDR2: LNHDA, SQIVND (reference sequence). The CDR3 has 17 amino acids. V trimming: 8 bases; J trimming: 0 bases; junction bases outside the gene matches: 12. The CDR3 nucleotides read TGTGCCAGTGATGGTCTCGGGACAGGGATGAGCACAGATACGCAGTATTTT. Its translation: CASDGLGTGMSTDTQYF.

This sequence joins TRBV5-1 and TRBJ2-5; D remains ambiguous. The CDR3 sequence is 12 residues long. Trimming shortened V by 4 bases and J by 2 bases, and 6 bases separated the two germline ends. Germline CDR1 reads SGHRS; CDR2 reads YFSETQ. CDR3 sequence: CASSQTQETQYF. CDR3 DNA sequence: TGCGCCAGCAGCCAAACTCAAGAGACCCAGTACTTC.

This chain links TRBV7-8 with TRBJ1-3; D not certain. This CDR3 is 16 amino acids long. Germline V lookup: CDR1 SGHVS, CDR2 FQNEAQ. V was shortened by 4 bases and J by 1 base, with 14 bases between the two germline ends. CDR3 in amino acids: CASSYPGVASGNTIYF. The CDR3 DNA sequence: TGTGCCAGCAGCTACCCGGGAGTCGCGTCTGGAAACACCATATATTTT.

The chain recombines TRBV18 with TRBJ1-5; 7 nucleotides agree with TRBD1. CDR1 and CDR2 (germline): KGHSH, LQKENI. V lost 2 bases to trimming and J lost 4 bases; unmatched junction nucleotides: 2. The CDR3 extends over 14 amino acids. The CDR3 spells CASSPGTDNQPQHF. DNA for the CDR3: TGTGCCAGCTCACCAGGGACAGATAATCAGCCCCAGCATTTT.

The rearrangement joins TRBV27 to TRBJ1-6; D possibly corresponds to TRBD1 (5 bases). The CDR3 totals 16 residues. Germline CDR1 MNHEY, CDR2 SMNVEV (reference sequence). Trimming took off 4 bases at V and 7 bases at J, with 17 bases between the two ends. CDR3 loop: CASSSLYRRGNSPLHF. Written as DNA, the CDR3 is TGTGCCAGCAGTTCTCTTTATCGGCGGGGGAATTCACCCCTCCACTTT.

The chain carries TRBV6-6 and TRBJ2-7; 9 bases are a match to TRBD2. The CDR3 extends over 15 amino acids. Germline CDR1 and CDR2: MNHNY and SVGAGI (reference sequence). V lost 2 bases and J lost 5; bases outside the gene matches: 7. The CDR3, as DNA: TGTGCCAGCAGTTACCTAGCGGGAATGGGGAACGAGCAGTACTTC. This gives the protein CASSYLAGMGNEQYF.

This clone was recorded a few times. The genes are TRBV7-2 and TRBJ1-2; 10 bases fit TRBD1. After removal of 5 bases from V and 4 bases from J, the junction contained 10 bases not matched to a gene. CDR1 and CDR2 from the germline V gene are SGHTA and FQGNSA. The CDR3 has 16 residues. CDR3 in DNA: TGTGCCAGCAGCACCGGGACAGGGGCGGAGGGCTATGGCTACACCTTC. It is translated as CASSTGTGAEGYGYTF.

This rearrangement joins TRBV27 to TRBJ1-1, with no clear D. The germline gives CDR1 MNHEY, CDR2 SMNVEV (reference sequence). The CDR3 is 15 amino acids. Trimming took 6 bases from V and 5 from J, leaving 19 bases between them. The CDR3 here is CASSFRPGLSTEAFF. The CDR3 DNA is TGTGCCAGCAGCTTCAGACCCGGACTGAGTACTGAAGCTTTCTTT.

The chain is built from TRBV9 and TRBJ1-6; D unresolved. Germline V gene data show CDR1 as SGDLS and CDR2 as YYNGEE. V lost 4 bases and J 7 bases, leaving 15 bases between the germline ends. There are 15 residues in the CDR3. The CDR3 nucleotides read TGTGCCAGCAGCCCACGGACGGACTCCAATTCACCCCTCCACTTT. Protein product: CASSPRTDSNSPLHF.

The rearrangement joins TRBV29-1 to TRBJ2-7, with 8 nucleotides matching TRBD1. V shed 6 bases, J shed 3 bases, and the junction held 7 bases outside the gene matches. The germline V gene encodes CDR1 SQVTM and CDR2 ANQGSEA. This CDR3 has 13 amino acids. CDR3 DNA sequence: TGCAGCGTAGAACAGGGGGGAGTCTACGAGCAGTACTTC. Encoded protein: CSVEQGGVYEQYF.

This CDR3 reads CASSDFRRTYEQYF. The CDR3 DNA sequence: TGTGCCAGCAGTGACTTTCGCAGGACCTACGAGCAGTACTTC. The J gene is TRBJ2-7, the V gene TRBV25-1; D not resolved. CDR3 length equals 14 residues. Germline lookup yields CDR1 MGHDK and CDR2 SYGVNS. V lost 3 bases and J 2 bases, leaving 11 bases between the germline ends.

The CDR3 reads CASSSFRTGGRGQPQHF. CDR3 coding DNA: TGTGCCAGCAGTTCTTTCCGGACAGGGGGCCGAGGCCAGCCCCAGCATTTT. V usage is TRBV28 and J usage is TRBJ1-5, with TRBD1 matching 11 bases. The germline V gene has CDR1 MDHEN and CDR2 SYDVKM. This CDR3 contains 17 residues. The V segment lost 4 bases and the J segment 7 bases; nucleotides outside the gene matches: 12.

This chain links TRBV28 with TRBJ2-7; no definite D call. CDR3 length equals 13 residues. Germline CDR1 MDHEN, CDR2 SYDVKM. V lost 6 bases and J lost 4, with 13 bases in between. CDR3 nucleotides: TGTGCCAGCAGACCTTTAGACGGGTACGAGCAGTACTTC. The encoded protein is CASRPLDGYEQYF.

This chain links TRBV4-3 with TRBJ2-5; 13 positions agree with TRBD2. This CDR3 comprises 15 residues. The V gene end was trimmed by 5 bases and the J gene end by 7 bases; junction bases not matched to a gene: 7. Germline CDR1 and CDR2: LGHNA and YSLEER. CDR3 sequence: CASSDTSGGARTQYF. For the CDR3, the DNA is TGCGCCAGCAGCGATACTAGCGGGGGGGCCCGGACCCAGTACTTC.

The V call is TRBV28, the J call TRBJ2-7; TRBD2 is a possible D gene (6 bases). This CDR3 contains 16 residues. CDR1 MDHEN and CDR2 SYDVKM come from the germline V gene. V was cut by 3 bases and J by 0 bases, with 15 bases left in between. CDR3 in amino acids: CASSFFGGFSSYEQYF. The DNA of the CDR3 is TGTGCCAGCAGTTTTTTTGGGGGGTTCAGCTCCTACGAGCAGTACTTC. The full variable domain, its missing parts supplied by reference TRBV28 and TRBJ2-7, is DVKVTQSSRYLVKRTGEKVFLECVQDMDHENMFWYRQDPGLGLRLIYFSYDVKMKEKGDIPEGYSVSREKKERFSLILESASTNQTSMYLCASSFFGGFSSYEQYFGPGTRLTVT.

The CDR3 region has the DNA TGTGCCAGCAGCTTAGGGGACAGGGATCTGGATACGCAGTATTTT. Translating gives CASSLGDRDLDTQYF. V usage is TRBV7-2 and J usage is TRBJ2-3; 9 bases are a match to TRBD1. Germline loops: CDR1 SGHTA, CDR2 FQGNSA. This CDR3 is 15 amino acids long. V lost 1 base to trimming and J lost 6 bases; unmatched junction nucleotides: 5.

Comment on this clone: Additional DNA sequences in this sample encode the identical CDR3. The chain carries TRBV6-1 and TRBJ2-2, with D maybe TRBD2 (6 bases). Germline V CDR1 and CDR2: MNHNS, SASEGT. Trimming removed 7 bases from V and 1 base from J, with 10 bases in between. The CDR3 is 14 residues long. CDR3 bases: TGTGCCAGCAAGGGGCGGGGGAACACCGGGGAGCTGTTTTTT. Translating it yields CASKGRGNTGELFF.

This rearrangement joins TRBV7-6 to TRBJ2-3; a possible D gene is TRBD1 (6 bases). Per germline, CDR1 SGHVS and CDR2 FNYEAQ. The CDR3 contains 17 residues. V was cut by 4 bases and J by 4 bases, with 21 bases left in between. This chain's CDR3 is CASSSAGGFRGPDTQYF. CDR3 sequence (DNA): TGTGCCAGCAGCTCCGCGGGTGGGTTCAGGGGCCCAGATACGCAGTATTTT.

V and J are TRBV4-3 and TRBJ2-7, with TRBD2 as a possible D gene (5 bases). This CDR3 spans 15 amino acids. The V gene lost 3 bases and the J gene lost 3 bases, with 15 bases spanning the gap. Germline loops: CDR1 LGHNA, CDR2 YSLEER. CDR3 amino acids: CASSQNGGRGYEQYF. In nucleotides, the CDR3 is TGCGCCAGCAGCCAGAATGGTGGACGGGGCTACGAGCAGTACTTC.

The DNA of the CDR3 is TGCGCCAGCAGCTCGGCTACTCAGGCAGACTCTGGGGCCAACGTCCTGACTTTC. This translates into CASSSATQADSGANVLTF. The chain joins TRBV5-1 to TRBJ2-6; D gene uncertain. The CDR3 spans 18 residues. CDR1 and CDR2 from the germline V gene are SGHRS and YFSETQ. Between the trimmed V and J ends, which lost 3 bases and 0 bases, there was a span of 16 bases.

This sequence joins TRBV7-8 and TRBJ2-1; 11 bases map to TRBD2. CDR3 length equals 18 residues. Germline CDR1 SGHVS, CDR2 FQNEAQ. V shed 4 bases and J 0 bases; nucleotides not matched to a gene: 8. The CDR3 coding sequence is TGTGCCAGCAGCTATGCTAGCGGGGGGCTGAGCTCCTACAATGAGCAGTTCTTC. Its translation is CASSYASGGLSSYNEQFF.

This chain links TRBV7-9 with TRBJ1-5; D unresolved. The CDR3 spans 14 residues. V was pared by 1 base and J by 6 bases, with 10 bases between. Germline-derived CDR1 and CDR2 are SEHNR and FQNEAQ (reference sequence). CDR3 loop: CASSLVGHGQPQHF. The CDR3 DNA reads as TGTGCCAGCAGCTTAGTTGGTCACGGTCAGCCCCAGCATTTT.

The rearrangement joins TRBV5-4 to TRBJ1-2, with D unresolved. The CDR3 contains 15 residues. CDR1 is SGHNT, CDR2 YYREEE, per germline (reference sequence). Trimming cost V 0 bases and J 4 bases, with 13 bases left between them. The CDR3 DNA is TGTGCCAGCAGCTTGGTCGATGGACTTTCCTATGGCTACACCTTC. Its translation is CASSLVDGLSYGYTF. Supplemented by reference TRBV5-4 and TRBJ1-2, the full variable domain reads ETGVTQSPTHLIKTRGQQVTLRCSSQSGHNTVSWYQQALGQGPQFIFQYYREEENGRGNFPPRFSGLQFPNYSSELNVNALELDDSALYLCASSLVDGLSYGYTFGSGTRLTVV.